This passage covers 19 T cell receptor beta chains from one sample sequenced in a study of prognosis after radiotherapy for stage I lung cancer. Genomic DNA was subjected to two-round multiplex PCR for amplification of TCR beta CDR3. During first-round PCR, primers specific to each TRBV and TRBJ gene were used. A single record per CDR3 protein comes from TCRdb applying MiXCR to the multiplex PCR reads. The data show tens of thousands of distinct CDR3 sequences, over 45% seen once. The sequences come from PBMCs, collected before or after stereotactic body radiation therapy (not recorded which). All receptors come from a donor over 45 with non-small cell lung cancer.

This clonotype rates as medium-sized (0.01 to 0.1%). The chain joins TRBV27 to TRBJ2-7; 7 nucleotides align to TRBD2. The V segment lost 4 bases and the J segment 3 bases; nucleotides outside the gene matches: 9. This CDR3 is built from 15 residues. Germline V gene lookup returns CDR1 MNHEY and CDR2 SMNVEV (reference sequence). CDR3 in amino acids: CASSSLGTTNYEQYF. The CDR3 nucleotides read TGTGCCAGCAGTTCTCTGGGGACTACTAACTACGAGCAGTACTTC.

The sample holds a few counts of this clonotype. The genes are TRBV15 and TRBJ2-5, with unresolved D. Deletions cut 5 bases from V and 1 base from J, with 17 bases between. Germline assignment: CDR1 LNHNV and CDR2 YYDKDF (reference sequence). This CDR3 comprises 16 residues. The CDR3 bases are TGTGCCACCAGCGCAAGTGTGGGTCTGGGCCAAGAGACCCAGTACTTC. It yields the protein CATSASVGLGQETQYF.

This clonotype came up many times. The chain has TRBV5-1 and TRBJ2-1; TRBD1 matches at 7 bases. Per the germline V gene, CDR1 is SGHRS and CDR2 is YFSETQ. The CDR3 runs to 14 residues. V shed 7 bases and J 1 base; nucleotides not matched to a gene: 5. The CDR3 spells CASQPGQSYNEQFF. The CDR3 DNA reads TGCGCCAGCCAGCCGGGACAGTCCTACAATGAGCAGTTCTTC. The full variable domain, in which reference TRBV5-1 and TRBJ2-1 provide the parts outside the CDR3, is KAGVTQTPRYLIKTRGQQVTLSCSPISGHRSVSWYQQTPGQGLQFLFEYFSETQRNKGNFPGRFSGRQFSNSRSEMNVSTLELGDSALYLCASQPGQSYNEQFFGPGTRLTVL.

Worth noting for this clonotype: Germline is not matched at one junction end, which may reflect a read error. The chain carries TRBV6-1 and TRBJ2-7; the D is unclear. The CDR3 is 13 amino acids. Germline V gene lookup returns CDR1 MNHNS and CDR2 SASEGT. Here the CDR3 reads CASSEGTYYEHYF. In DNA form, the CDR3 reads TGTGCCAGCAGTGAAGGGACGTACTACGAGCATTACTTC.

On this clonotype: This likely traces to a read error, being one base from a far larger clone. The gene calls are TRBV7-8 and TRBJ2-7; D ambiguous. This CDR3 comprises 14 residues. Germline-derived CDR1 and CDR2 are SGHVS and FQNEAQ. V shed 5 bases and J shed 5 bases, with 16 bases lying between them. The CDR3 sequence: CASSPGRSTDEQYF. The DNA of the CDR3 is TGTGCCAGCAGCCCCGGACGGTCGACGGACGAGCAGTACTTC.

Within the sample, this clonotype is large. The chain links TRBV24-1 to TRBJ1-5; 8 bases are shared with TRBD1. The germline CDR1 and CDR2 sequences are KGHDR and SFDVKD. The CDR3 covers 15 residues. The V and J ends lost 3 bases and 7 bases, in that order; junction bases with no gene match: 7. DNA for the CDR3: TGTGCCACCAGTGATCGACAGGGGAATGGACAGCCCCAGCATTTT. As protein: CATSDRQGNGQPQHF.

This clonotype appeared once. This chain uses TRBV11-1 with TRBJ2-6, with 7 bases lining up with TRBD1. Germline V CDR1 and CDR2: SGHAT, FQDESV (reference sequence). V gave up 3 bases and J gave up 2 bases; unmatched junction bases: 13. The CDR3 sequence is 19 residues long. The DNA of the CDR3 is TGTGCCAGCAGCTTTGTCCGGACAGGTGGGGCGACTGGGGCCAACGTCCTGACTTTC. Translation: CASSFVRTGGATGANVLTF.

There are many counts of this clonotype. The chain recombines TRBV28 with TRBJ1-1; D not certain. In germline, CDR1 is MDHEN, CDR2 SYDVKM. This CDR3 is 13 amino acids long. V lost 6 bases to trimming and J lost 0 bases, with 8 bases between them. The CDR3 here is CASSPTLNTEAFF. The CDR3 DNA follows: TGTGCCAGCAGCCCCACCTTGAACACTGAAGCTTTCTTT.

This clonotype was counted at least ten times. The gene calls are TRBV18 and TRBJ1-1, with unresolved D. Trimming took 2 bases from V and 8 from J, leaving 12 bases between them. The CDR3 is 13 residues long. Germline V lookup: CDR1 KGHSH, CDR2 LQKENI. The CDR3 nucleotides are TGTGCCAGCTCACCATACTGGGATCAGGAAGCTTTCTTT. Translation: CASSPYWDQEAFF.

The sample holds many counts of this clonotype. The CDR3: CASSPGPLTGGENTIYF. Written as DNA, the CDR3 is TGCGCCAGCAGCCCCGGTCCCCTGACAGGGGGCGAGAACACCATATATTTT. The chain uses TRBV5-1 and TRBJ1-3; 10 bases map to TRBD1. The CDR3 is 17 amino acids. Trimming at V came to 4 bases and at J to 7 bases, leaving 14 bases not matched to a gene. Germline CDR1 reads SGHRS; CDR2 reads YFSETQ.

For this clonotype: Its ends do not fully match the called genes, so a read error is possible. The chain uses TRBV6-2 or TRBV6-3 and TRBJ2-3; the D gene is possibly TRBD1 (5 bases). The germline V gene has CDR1 MNHEY and CDR2 SVGEGT. The CDR3 runs 19 residues. For the CDR3, the DNA is TGTGCCAGCAGTTACTCGATTATGGGCAGGGTGATATCCACAGATATGCAGTATTTT. It specifies CASSYSIMGRVISTDMQYF.

Concerning this clonotype: At one end the junction does not follow the germline gene, possibly because of a read error. The gene calls are TRBV9 and TRBJ1-3; 7 nucleotides agree with TRBD1. CDR3 length equals 14 residues. CDR1 SGDLS and CDR2 YYNGEE come from the germline V gene. The CDR3 sequence: CASIVQGYGNTIYF. CDR3 nucleotides: TGTGCCAGCATCGTACAGGGGTATGGAAACACCATATATTTT.

This clonotype counts as medium-sized. The J gene is TRBJ2-6, the V gene TRBV11-2; TRBD2 is a possible D gene (6 bases). This CDR3 has 18 amino acids. Germline CDR1 is SGHAT and CDR2 is FQNNGV. V lost 1 base and J 0 bases, leaving 13 bases between the germline ends. The CDR3 DNA follows: TGTGCCAGCAGCTTAGGGGCTAGCGCAGACTCTGGGGCCAACGTCCTGACTTTC. This sequence encodes CASSLGASADSGANVLTF.

This clonotype has ten or more counts. The chain employs TRBV7-9 and TRBJ2-7; 10 bases align to TRBD1. The CDR3 spans 17 residues. CDR1 and CDR2 from the germline V gene are SEHNR and FQNEAQ (reference sequence). V shed 5 bases and J 3 bases; nucleotides not matched to a gene: 13. As DNA, the CDR3 is TGTGCCAGCAGCCAACCGAGCCGGGACAGGGGCTTCTACGAGCAGTACTTC. This translates into CASSQPSRDRGFYEQYF. Full variable domain (outside the CDR3, taken from reference TRBV7-9 and TRBJ2-7): DTGVSQNPRHKITKRGQNVTFRCDPISEHNRLYWYRQTLGQGPEFLTYFQNEAQLEKSRLLSDRFSAERPKGSFSTLEIQRTEQGDSAMYLCASSQPSRDRGFYEQYFGPGTRLTVT.

The chain is built from TRBV2 and TRBJ2-7, with a weak D call TRBD1 (7 bases). Deletions cut 0 bases from V and 12 bases from J, with 15 bases between. The CDR3 contains 13 residues. Germline CDR1 is SNHLY and CDR2 is FYNNEI. The CDR3 DNA follows: TGTGCCAGCAGTGAAGCGCTTCGACAGGGAGGGTACTTC. This encodes CASSEALRQGGYF.

As concerns this clonotype: The germline gene is not matched at one end of the junction; a read error may be the cause. In nucleotides, the CDR3 is TGTGCCAGAAGCTTACGACAGGACTCCTACAATGAGCAGTTCTTC. It codes for CARSLRQDSYNEQFF. The chain has TRBV7-2 and TRBJ2-1; D possibly corresponds to TRBD1 (6 bases). This CDR3 is 15 amino acids long. In germline, CDR1 is SGHTA, CDR2 FQGNSA.

This clonotype was counted at least ten times. CDR3 DNA: TGTGCCAGCAGTTTATCTAAGAACACTGAAGCTTTCTTT. Its translation: CASSLSKNTEAFF. This chain links TRBV28 with TRBJ1-1; D remains ambiguous. Germline loops: CDR1 MDHEN, CDR2 SYDVKM. CDR3 length: 13 residues. Trimming removed 1 base at V and 1 base at J, with 4 bases between.

There are many counts of this clonotype. The chain recombines TRBV30 with TRBJ1-1; the D is unclear. The germline CDR1 and CDR2 sequences are GTSNPN and SVGIG (reference sequence). Trimming left V 3 bases short and J 1 base short, with 12 bases between. This CDR3 has 14 amino acids. Here the CDR3 DNA reads TGTGCCTGGAGACCCAAGATGGGGAACACTGAAGCTTTCTTT. It translates to CAWRPKMGNTEAFF. Filled out from reference TRBV30 and TRBJ1-1, the complete variable domain reads SQTIHQWPATLVQPVGSPLSLECTVEGTSNPNLYWYRQAAGRGLQLLFYSVGIGQISSEVPQNLSASRPQDRQFILSSKKLLLSDSGFYLCAWRPKMGNTEAFFGQGTRLTVV.

Many counts were recorded for this clonotype. The chain recombines TRBV4-3 with TRBJ2-7; 7 bases line up with TRBD1. Looked up from germline, CDR1 is LGHNA and CDR2 is YSLEER. Trimming removed 3 bases from V and 5 bases from J; junction bases left unmatched: 7. This CDR3 contains 14 residues. CDR3 sequence reads: CASSQETGPHEQYF. CDR3 DNA sequence: TGCGCCAGCAGCCAGGAGACAGGGCCCCACGAGCAGTACTTC.